These T cell receptor beta chains were read from a single sample in a study of shared clonotypes between healthy human individuals. TCRdb's copy holds only in-frame clones and misses some; the assay was immunoSEQ multiplex PCR. The repertoire includes about a million clones, 60% to 80% of them detected once, and about 1.5% sits in the top ten. Sequenced: memory CD4+ T cells sorted from blood. These receptors all stem from a young man in good health. Both conserved end residues are part of each CDR3. D genes are given only for firm matches. Rows give clone size only sometimes, using once, few, many, or a class for an expanded clone.

clone_size j_call v_call d_call cdr3_length cdr3_aa cdr3_nt
few TRBJ2-2 TRBV10-2 . 15 CASTSTAGYTGELFF TGCGCCAGCACCTCGACGGCGGGATACACCGGGGAGCTGTTTTTT
. TRBJ2-6 TRBV19 TRBD1 18 CASSKAGTGLSGANVLTF TGTGCCAGTAGTAAGGCCGGGACAGGGTTATCTGGGGCCAACGTCCTGACTTTC
. TRBJ1-6 TRBV7-9 TRBD1 16 CASSRGAGQLNSPLHF TGTGCCAGCAGCCGAGGGGCGGGACAGTTAAATTCACCCCTCCACTTT
. TRBJ2-3 TRBV7-9 . 15 CASSHRDGGSDTQYF TGTGCCAGCAGCCACCGGGACGGGGGATCAGATACGCAGTATTTT
. TRBJ1-2 TRBV10-1 . 14 CASSESLNRGGYTF TGCGCCAGCAGTGAGTCGCTCAACCGCGGCGGCTACACCTTC
. TRBJ2-2 TRBV6-5 . 12 CASSYPSGELFF TGTGCCAGCAGTTACCCCTCCGGGGAGCTGTTTTTT
. TRBJ2-5 TRBV5-6 TRBD2 17 CASSYKSSGGYQETQYF TGTGCCAGCAGTTACAAAAGCTCGGGAGGCTACCAAGAGACCCAGTACTTC
. TRBJ2-7 TRBV21-1 . 14 CAKLDYFSSYEQYF TGTGCCAAGTTGGACTATTTCAGCTCCTACGAGCAGTACTTC
. TRBJ1-3 TRBV28 . 15 CASSLLGGEGNTIYF TGTGCCAGCAGTTTATTGGGCGGAGAAGGAAACACCATATATTTT
. TRBJ2-1 TRBV7-9 . 14 CASSFTGGYNEQFF TGTGCCAGCAGCTTCACGGGTGGTTACAATGAGCAGTTCTTC
. TRBJ1-4 TRBV2 . 14 CASSPLGADEKLFF TGTGCCAGCAGTCCTCTTGGGGCAGATGAAAAACTGTTTTTT
. TRBJ2-3 TRBV7-9 TRBD2 16 CASSLTSGRFMNTQYF TGTGCCAGCAGCTTAACTAGCGGGCGCTTCATGAATACGCAGTATTTT
. TRBJ2-3 TRBV15 . 15 CATSRDPRDYDTQYF TGTGCCACCAGCAGAGATCCCAGGGATTATGATACGCAGTATTTT
. TRBJ2-1 TRBV6-5 TRBD2 15 CASSYVRLAGTEQFF TGTGCCAGCAGTTACGTTCGTCTAGCGGGGACCGAGCAGTTCTTC
. TRBJ1-6 TRBV7-9 TRBD1 15 CASRPGQGAGSPLHF TGTGCCAGCAGACCGGGACAGGGGGCTGGTTCACCCCTCCACTTT
. TRBJ1-3 TRBV30 . 12 CAWGRGGNTIYF TGTGCCTGGGGTCGGGGCGGAAACACCATATATTTT
. TRBJ1-4 TRBV4-1 . 15 CASSQSGTMNEKLFF TGCGCCAGCAGCCAGTCCGGGACTATGAATGAAAAACTGTTTTTT